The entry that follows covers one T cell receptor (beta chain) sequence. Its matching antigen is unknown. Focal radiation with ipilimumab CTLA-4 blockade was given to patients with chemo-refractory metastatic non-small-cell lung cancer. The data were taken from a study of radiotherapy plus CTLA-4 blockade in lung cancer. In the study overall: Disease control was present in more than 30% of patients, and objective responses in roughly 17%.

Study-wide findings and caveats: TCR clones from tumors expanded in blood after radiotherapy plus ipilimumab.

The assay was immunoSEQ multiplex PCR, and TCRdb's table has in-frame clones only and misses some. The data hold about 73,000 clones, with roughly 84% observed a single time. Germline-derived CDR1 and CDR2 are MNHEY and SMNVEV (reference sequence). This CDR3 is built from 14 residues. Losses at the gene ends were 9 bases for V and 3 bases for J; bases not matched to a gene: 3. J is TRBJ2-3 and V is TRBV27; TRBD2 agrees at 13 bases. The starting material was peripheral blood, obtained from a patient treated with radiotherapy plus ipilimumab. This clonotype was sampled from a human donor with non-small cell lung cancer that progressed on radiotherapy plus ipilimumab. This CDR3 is CASRTSGSTDTQYF. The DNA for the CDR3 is TGTGCCAGTAGGACTAGCGGGAGTACAGATACGCAGTATTTT.